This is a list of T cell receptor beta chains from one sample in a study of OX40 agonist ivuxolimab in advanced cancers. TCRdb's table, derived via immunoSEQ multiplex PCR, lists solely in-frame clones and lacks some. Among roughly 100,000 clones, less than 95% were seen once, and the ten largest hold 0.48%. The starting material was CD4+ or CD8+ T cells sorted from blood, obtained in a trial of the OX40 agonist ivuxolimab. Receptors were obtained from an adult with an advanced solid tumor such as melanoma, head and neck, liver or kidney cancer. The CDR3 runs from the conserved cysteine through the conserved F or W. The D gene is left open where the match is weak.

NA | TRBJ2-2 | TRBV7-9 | CASSLERLNTGELFF | TGTGCCAGCAGCTTAGAACGGCTTAACACCGGGGAGCTGTTTTTT
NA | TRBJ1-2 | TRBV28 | CASLPPGYGYTF | TGTGCCAGCCTGCCCCCGGGATATGGCTACACCTTC
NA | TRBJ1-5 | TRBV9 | CASSSSGYQPQHF | TGTGCCAGCAGTTCCAGTGGATATCAGCCCCAGCATTTT
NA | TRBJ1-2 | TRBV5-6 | CASSQGTGYGYTF | TGTGCCAGCAGCCAGGGAACGGGCTATGGCTACACCTTC
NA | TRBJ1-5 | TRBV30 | CAWSQNSNQPQHF | TGTGCCTGGAGCCAGAATAGCAATCAGCCCCAGCATTTT
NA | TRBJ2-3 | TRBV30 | CAWNRDSTDTQYF | TGTGCCTGGAACAGGGATAGCACAGATACGCAGTATTTT
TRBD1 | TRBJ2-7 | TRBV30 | CAGRRTGVEQYF | TGTGCCGGACGCCGGACAGGGGTCGAGCAGTACTTC
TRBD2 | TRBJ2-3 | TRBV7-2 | CASSPLAGAKMGTDTQYF | TGTGCCAGCAGCCCGCTAGCGGGGGCCAAAATGGGAACAGATACGCAGTATTTT
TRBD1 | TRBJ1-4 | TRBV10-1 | CASSATGNNEKLFF | TGCGCCAGCAGCGCGACAGGGAATAACGAAAAACTGTTTTTT
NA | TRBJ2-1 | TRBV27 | CASSDGGRSYNEQFF | TGTGCCAGCAGTGACGGGGGGCGCTCCTACAATGAGCAGTTCTTC
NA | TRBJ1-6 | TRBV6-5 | CASSYSSASPLHF | TGTGCCAGCAGTTACTCTTCGGCCAGCCCCCTCCACTTT
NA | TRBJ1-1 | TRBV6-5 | CASSYRAETSEAFF | TGTGCCAGCAGTTACCGGGCCGAGACGTCTGAAGCTTTCTTT
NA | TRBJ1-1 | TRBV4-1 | CASSSPTVGTEAFF | TGCGCCAGCAGCTCCCCCACGGTGGGAACTGAAGCTTTCTTT
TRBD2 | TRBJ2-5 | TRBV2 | CASKLLAGGRETQYF | TGTGCCAGCAAGCTACTAGCGGGGGGGCGAGAGACCCAGTACTTC
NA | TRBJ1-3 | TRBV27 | CASSRVSGNTIYF | TGTGCCAGCAGCAGGGTCTCAGGAAACACCATATATTTT
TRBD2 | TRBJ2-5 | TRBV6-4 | CANPAGGARETQYF | TGTGCCAACCCAGCGGGGGGGGCCCGGGAGACCCAGTACTTC
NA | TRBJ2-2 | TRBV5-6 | CASSSTGPSRELFF | TGTGCCAGCAGCAGCACCGGGCCCAGCCGGGAGCTGTTTTTT
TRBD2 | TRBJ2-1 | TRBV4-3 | CASSLMASGGAAVYNEQFF | TGCGCCAGCAGCTTAATGGCAAGCGGGGGGGCGGCAGTCTACAATGAGCAGTTCTTC
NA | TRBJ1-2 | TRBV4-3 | CASSQDLTGQSYGYTF | TGCGCCAGCAGCCAAGATCTCACAGGACAGTCGTATGGCTACACCTTC
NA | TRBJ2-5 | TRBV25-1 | CASSARDAQETQYF | TGTGCCAGCAGTGCGCGGGACGCCCAAGAGACCCAGTACTTC
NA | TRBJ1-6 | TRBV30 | CAWSVGRLGPLHF | TGTGCCTGGAGTGTTGGCAGACTTGGGCCCCTCCACTTT
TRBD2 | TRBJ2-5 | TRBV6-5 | CATRRGIQETQYF | TGTGCCACCCGGCGGGGGATCCAAGAGACCCAGTACTTC
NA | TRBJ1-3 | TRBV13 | CASSYEGNGNTIYF | TGTGCCAGCAGTTACGAGGGTAACGGAAACACCATATATTTT
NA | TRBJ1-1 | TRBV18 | CASSPNPGNTEAFF | TGTGCCAGCTCACCGAATCCGGGGAACACTGAAGCTTTCTTT
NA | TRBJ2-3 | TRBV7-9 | CASSRITDTQYF | TGTGCCAGCAGCCGCATCACAGATACGCAGTATTTT
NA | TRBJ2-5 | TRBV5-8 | CASSLRGPGETQYF | TGTGCCAGCAGTCTTCGGGGCCCTGGGGAGACCCAGTACTTC
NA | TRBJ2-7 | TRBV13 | CASSLRRGGDYEQYF | TGTGCCAGCAGCTTGAGGAGGGGGGGTGACTACGAGCAGTACTTC